The 14 T cell receptor beta chains below come from one sample, sequenced in a study of blood T cell repertoires in COVID-19. Some clones are missing from TCRdb's copy, which holds only in-frame ones; the method was immunoSEQ multiplex PCR. The table lists about 140,000 clones, 75% to 80% of them singletons, with around 3.2% in the top ten. Sequenced input: PBMCs or T cells enriched from blood (not recorded which). These receptor sequences come from a woman in her forties or fifties who had recovered from COVID-19.

The gene calls are TRBV4-1 and TRBJ1-5; tentative D call: TRBD1 (5 bases). V lost 1 base and J lost 6, with 25 bases in between. CDR3 length: 19 residues. Germline lookup yields CDR1 MGHRA and CDR2 YSYEKL. The CDR3 DNA reads TGCGCCAGCAGCCAAGTTTTTTCGGACAACGGGGGTGTACCTCAGCCCCAGCATTTT. This gives the protein CASSQVFSDNGGVPQPQHF.

The chain has TRBV11-3 and TRBJ2-7; D is possibly TRBD1 (6 bases). V was shortened by 1 base and J by 6 bases, with 10 bases between the two germline ends. The CDR3 length is 13 residues. CDR1 and CDR2 (germline): SGHNT, YENEEA. DNA for the CDR3: TGTGCCAGCAGCTTAGTATCCAGGGGCGAGCAGTACTTC. Amino acids: CASSLVSRGEQYF.

This clone was seen a few times. The genes are TRBV29-1 and TRBJ1-2; the match to TRBD1 covers 9 bases. Germline V lookup: CDR1 SQVTM, CDR2 ANQGSEA. The CDR3 is made up of 14 amino acids. V lost 6 bases, J lost 8 bases, and 13 bases stayed unmatched. The DNA of the CDR3 is TGCAGCGTGGCTCAGGGGGCACAGGGGGCAGGCTACACCTTC. Its translation is CSVAQGAQGAGYTF.

The chain couples TRBV6-4 to TRBJ1-1, with D possibly matching TRBD1 (5 bases). Trimming pared 1 base from V and 3 bases from J, leaving 15 bases between. CDR1 MRHNA and CDR2 SNTAGT come from the germline V gene. CDR3 length equals 16 residues. CDR3 DNA sequence: TGTGCCAGCAGTGACTGGGGCGGGGGGTTAGACACTGAAGCTTTCTTT. Translation: CASSDWGGGLDTEAFF.

V usage is TRBV5-6 and J usage is TRBJ2-1; TRBD1 might be the D (5 bases). CDR1 is SGHDT and CDR2 is YYEEEE in the germline V gene. V lost 0 bases and J lost 9, with 16 bases in between. CDR3 length: 15 amino acids. This CDR3 reads CASSLEWADSSEQFF. The CDR3 DNA reads as TGTGCCAGCAGCTTGGAATGGGCCGACAGTAGTGAGCAGTTCTTC. The variable domain in full, with the rest retrieved from reference TRBV5-6 and TRBJ2-1, is DAGVTQSPTHLIKTRGQQVTLRCSPKSGHDTVSWYQQALGQGPQFIFQYYEEEERQRGNFPDRFSGHQFPNYSSELNVNALLLGDSALYLCASSLEWADSSEQFFGPGTRLTVL.

This chain connects TRBV4-1 to TRBJ1-2; a possible D gene is TRBD1 (6 bases). In germline, CDR1 is MGHRA, CDR2 YSYEKL. V lost 0 bases, J lost 3 bases, and 11 bases lay in between. The CDR3 is 15 residues long. CDR3 region: CASSQEGGSDYGYTF. In nucleotides, the CDR3 is TGCGCCAGCAGCCAAGAAGGGGGTTCCGACTATGGCTACACCTTC.

The genes are TRBV12-3 or TRBV12-4 and TRBJ2-5, with D possibly being TRBD2 (6 bases). The V end lost 6 bases, the J end lost 9 bases, and 14 bases lay between the germline ends. This CDR3 contains 12 residues. The CDR3 DNA reads TGTGCCAGCAGGTCACTAGCTGGGGCCCAGTACTTC. Its protein is CASRSLAGAQYF.

The rearrangement links TRBV10-3 to TRBJ1-6; the match to TRBD1 covers 9 bases. The V gene's germline CDR1 is ENHRY and CDR2 SYGVKD. Unmatched junction bases numbered 6, after V lost 3 bases and J lost 9 bases. The CDR3 is made up of 15 amino acids. The CDR3 loop reads CAISEPGQGRSPLHF. Written as DNA, the CDR3 is TGTGCCATCAGTGAACCGGGACAGGGTCGTTCACCCCTCCACTTT.

The chain links TRBV5-1 to TRBJ1-4; D is uncertain. Germline V gene sequence: CDR1 SGHRS, CDR2 YFSETQ. V lost 4 bases and J lost 2, with 6 bases in between. The CDR3 spans 13 residues. CDR3 nucleotide sequence: TGCGCCAGCAGCCCGGGTACTAATGAAAAACTGTTTTTT. Its translation: CASSPGTNEKLFF.

This sequence joins TRBV5-8 and TRBJ1-5; D is undetermined. Deletions cut 5 bases from V and 4 bases from J, with 13 bases between. Looked up from germline, CDR1 is SGHTS and CDR2 is YDEGEE. CDR3 length equals 14 residues. CDR3 region: CASSYARVNQPQHF. CDR3 DNA sequence: TGTGCCAGCAGTTACGCTCGGGTAAATCAGCCCCAGCATTTT. Variable domain in full (rest from reference TRBV5-8 and TRBJ1-5): EAGVTQSPTHLIKTRGQQATLRCSPISGHTSVYWYQQALGLGLQFLLWYDEGEERNRGNFPPRFSGRQFPNYSSELNVNALELEDSALYLCASSYARVNQPQHFGDGTRLSIL.

This clone was observed a few times. The chain carries TRBV5-1 and TRBJ2-7; 12 nucleotides line up with TRBD2. The V segment lost 4 bases and the J segment 7 bases; nucleotides outside the gene matches: 12. Germline V gene sequence: CDR1 SGHRS, CDR2 YFSETQ. The CDR3 is 16 amino acids. The CDR3 loop is CASSPDLAGGQSEQYF. In DNA form, the CDR3 reads TGCGCCAGCAGCCCCGACCTAGCGGGAGGGCAAAGTGAGCAGTACTTC. Full variable domain (missing parts from reference TRBV5-1 and TRBJ2-7): KAGVTQTPRYLIKTRGQQVTLSCSPISGHRSVSWYQQTPGQGLQFLFEYFSETQRNKGNFPGRFSGRQFSNSRSEMNVSTLELGDSALYLCASSPDLAGGQSEQYFGPGTRLTVT.

This rearrangement joins TRBV3-1 (or the pseudogene TRBV3-2) to TRBJ2-2, with D possibly TRBD1 on 5 matching bases. V was cut by 3 bases and J by 5 bases, with 16 bases left in between. This CDR3 is built from 16 residues. Germline CDR1 is LGHDT and CDR2 is YNNKEL (reference sequence). CDR3 amino acids: CASSHPRQGGTGELFF. CDR3 sequence (DNA): TGTGCCAGCAGCCACCCCCGGCAGGGTGGGACCGGGGAGCTGTTTTTT.

The rearrangement uses TRBV19 and TRBJ1-2, with 8 bases matching TRBD1. V was pared by 5 bases and J by 4 bases, with 18 bases of the junction left unmatched. Germline V gene lookup returns CDR1 LNHDA and CDR2 SQIVND (reference sequence). The CDR3 sequence is 18 residues long. The CDR3, as DNA: TGTGCCAGTAGTGTTCGGGCAGGGGGCGCTTCCCAGGTCTATGGCTACACCTTC. This sequence encodes CASSVRAGGASQVYGYTF.

This clone has only one observation. The gene calls are TRBV19 and TRBJ2-7; 10 bases are shared with TRBD2. This CDR3 is 16 amino acids long. The V gene's germline CDR1 is LNHDA and CDR2 SQIVND (reference sequence). The V segment lost 6 bases and the J segment 0 bases; nucleotides outside the gene matches: 8. CDR3 sequence: CASRPVGTSDSYEQYF. CDR3 DNA sequence: TGTGCCAGTAGGCCGGTCGGGACTAGCGACTCCTACGAGCAGTACTTC.